The entry below describes one T cell receptor beta chain. The data were obtained in a study of blood T cell repertoires in COVID-19. Repertoires were generated with immunoSEQ multiplex PCR, while TCRdb's copy carries only in-frame clones and drops some. Found here are 150,000 to 200,000 clones, 60% to 80% of them singletons; the top ten hold roughly 17%. V was pared by 0 bases and J by 7 bases, with 5 bases of the junction left unmatched. This CDR3 spans 16 amino acids. The germline V gene encodes CDR1 SGDLS and CDR2 YYNGEE. V usage is TRBV9 and J usage is TRBJ2-7; 15 nucleotides line up with TRBD2. The TCR was taken from a man aged 55-75 years with active or convalescent COVID-19. Sequencing was done on a sample of peripheral blood. The CDR3 coding sequence is TGTGCCAGCAGCGTAGCGCCGGGACTAGCGGGAGGAGAGCAGTACTTC. Its translation: CASSVAPGLAGGEQYF.